One and the same sample provided the 5 T cell receptor beta chains below, sequenced in a study of OX40 agonist ivuxolimab in advanced cancers. Clones were read by immunoSEQ multiplex PCR, and TCRdb kept only the in-frame ones, dropping some. Here the sample spans roughly 80,000 clones, just over 85% being singletons. Material: CD4+ or CD8+ T cells sorted from blood, obtained in a trial of the OX40 agonist ivuxolimab. The receptors originated from an adult with an advanced solid tumor such as melanoma, head and neck, liver or kidney cancer.

This clone was observed many times. CDR3 residues: CASSYNRGAGYGYTF. DNA of the CDR3: TGTGCCAGCAGTTACAACAGGGGCGCGGGCTATGGCTACACCTTC. J is TRBJ1-2 and V is TRBV6-5; TRBD1 matches 7 bases. V shed 2 bases and J 4 bases; nucleotides not matched to a gene: 7. This CDR3 is built from 15 residues. Per the germline V gene, CDR1 is MNHEY and CDR2 is SVGAGI.

The chain links TRBV27 to TRBJ1-1; possibly TRBD1 for D (6 bases). In germline, CDR1 is MNHEY, CDR2 SMNVEV (reference sequence). V lost 5 bases and J lost 4, with 17 bases in between. The CDR3 runs 15 residues. Here the CDR3 DNA reads TGTGCCAGCAGTCTATTCGGACAGATCCCCACTGAAGCTTTCTTT. It yields the protein CASSLFGQIPTEAFF.

The gene calls are TRBV5-3 and TRBJ1-6; no clear D gene. TRBV5-3 is an ORF; its function is uncertain. Trimming removed 8 bases at V and 7 bases at J, with 16 bases between. This CDR3 has 14 amino acids. The CDR3 loop reads CASSANRRNSPLHF. CDR3 nucleotide sequence: TGTGCCAGCAGCGCGAACAGAAGGAATTCACCCCTCCACTTT.

The genes are TRBV6-6 and TRBJ2-3; weak D call: TRBD1 (5 bases). The CDR3 covers 15 residues. V lost 8 bases and J 3 bases, leaving 18 bases between the germline ends. The germline V gene has CDR1 MNHNY and CDR2 SVGAGI (reference sequence). The CDR3 spells CASGEQALGTDTQYF. CDR3 DNA: TGTGCCAGCGGAGAACAGGCGCTTGGTACAGATACGCAGTATTTT.

V usage is TRBV4-3 and J usage is TRBJ2-5; D is perhaps TRBD2 (5 bases). CDR3 length: 14 residues. Germline CDR1 reads LGHNA; CDR2 reads YSLEER. V was clipped by 0 bases and J by 7 bases, with 12 bases between them. The CDR3 protein is CASSQDDRRGTQYF. CDR3 nucleotides: TGCGCCAGCAGCCAAGACGACCGACGGGGGACCCAGTACTTC.